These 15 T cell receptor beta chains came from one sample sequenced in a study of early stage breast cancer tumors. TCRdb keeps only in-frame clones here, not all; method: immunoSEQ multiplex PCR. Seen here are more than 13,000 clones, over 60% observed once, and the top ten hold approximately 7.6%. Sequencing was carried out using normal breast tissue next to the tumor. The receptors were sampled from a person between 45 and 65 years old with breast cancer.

This CDR3 reads CASSQDRGLATQETQYF. CDR3 DNA sequence: TGTGCCAGCAGCCAAGACCGCGGACTAGCGACACAAGAGACCCAGTACTTC. The genes are TRBV14 and TRBJ2-5; 9 bases are shared with TRBD2. Germline lookup yields CDR1 SGHDN and CDR2 FVKESK. CDR3 length: 17 residues. Unmatched junction bases numbered 7, after V lost 0 bases and J lost 2 bases.

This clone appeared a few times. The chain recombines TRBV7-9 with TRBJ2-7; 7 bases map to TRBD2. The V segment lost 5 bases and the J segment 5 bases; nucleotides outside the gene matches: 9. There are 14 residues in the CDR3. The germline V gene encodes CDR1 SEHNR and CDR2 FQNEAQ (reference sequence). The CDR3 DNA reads TGTGCCAGCAGCCACAAAAGCGGGAACCACGAGCAGTACTTC. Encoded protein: CASSHKSGNHEQYF.

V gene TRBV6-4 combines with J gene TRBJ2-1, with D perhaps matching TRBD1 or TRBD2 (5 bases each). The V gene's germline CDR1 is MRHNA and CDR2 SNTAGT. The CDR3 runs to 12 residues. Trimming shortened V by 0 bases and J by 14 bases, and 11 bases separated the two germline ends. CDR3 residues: CASSDSWGREFF. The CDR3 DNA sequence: TGTGCCAGCAGTGACTCGTGGGGACGTGAGTTCTTC.

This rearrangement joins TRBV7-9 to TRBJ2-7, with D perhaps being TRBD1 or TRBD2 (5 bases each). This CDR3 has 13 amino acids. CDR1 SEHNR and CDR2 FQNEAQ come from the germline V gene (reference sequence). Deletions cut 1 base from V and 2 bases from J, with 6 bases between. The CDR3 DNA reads TGTGCCAGCAGCTTAGGGGGGACCTACGAGCAGTACTTC. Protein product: CASSLGGTYEQYF.

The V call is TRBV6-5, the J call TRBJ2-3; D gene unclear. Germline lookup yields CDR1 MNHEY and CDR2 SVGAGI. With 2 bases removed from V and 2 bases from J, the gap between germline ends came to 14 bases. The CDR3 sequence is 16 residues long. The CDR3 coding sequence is TGTGCCAGCAGTTACGGGCTCCTACCCAACACAGATACGCAGTATTTT. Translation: CASSYGLLPNTDTQYF.

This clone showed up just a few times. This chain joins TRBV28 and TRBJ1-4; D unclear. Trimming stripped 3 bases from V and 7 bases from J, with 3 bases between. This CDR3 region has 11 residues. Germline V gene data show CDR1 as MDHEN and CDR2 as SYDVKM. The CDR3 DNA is TGTGCCAGCAGTTTTGGTGAAAAACTGTTTTTT. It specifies CASSFGEKLFF.

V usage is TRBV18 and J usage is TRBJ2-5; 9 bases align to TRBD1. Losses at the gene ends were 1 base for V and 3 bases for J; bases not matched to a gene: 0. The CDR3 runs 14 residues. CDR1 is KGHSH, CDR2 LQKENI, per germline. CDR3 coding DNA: TGTGCCAGCTCACCACGGGACAGGGAAGAGACCCAGTACTTC. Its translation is CASSPRDREETQYF.

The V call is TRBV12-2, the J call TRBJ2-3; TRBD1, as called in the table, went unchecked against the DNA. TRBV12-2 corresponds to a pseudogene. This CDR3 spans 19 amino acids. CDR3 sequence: CASRLVPTGGGRNTDTQYF. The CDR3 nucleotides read TGTGCAAGTCGCTTAGTTCCGACAGGGGGCGGCCGTAACACAGATACGCAGTATTTT.

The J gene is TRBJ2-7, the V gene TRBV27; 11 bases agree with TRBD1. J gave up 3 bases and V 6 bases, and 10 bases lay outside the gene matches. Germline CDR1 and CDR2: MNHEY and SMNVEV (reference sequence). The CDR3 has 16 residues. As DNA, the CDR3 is TGTGCCAGCAGACGCGGATACGGGACAGGGGGCTACGAGCAGTACTTC. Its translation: CASRRGYGTGGYEQYF.

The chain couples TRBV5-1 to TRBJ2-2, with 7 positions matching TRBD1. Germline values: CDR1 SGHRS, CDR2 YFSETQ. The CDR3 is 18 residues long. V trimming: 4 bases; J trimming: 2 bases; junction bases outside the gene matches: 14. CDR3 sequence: CASSLTAPTGDNTGELFF. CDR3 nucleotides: TGCGCCAGCAGCCTAACGGCCCCTACAGGGGATAACACCGGGGAGCTGTTTTTT.

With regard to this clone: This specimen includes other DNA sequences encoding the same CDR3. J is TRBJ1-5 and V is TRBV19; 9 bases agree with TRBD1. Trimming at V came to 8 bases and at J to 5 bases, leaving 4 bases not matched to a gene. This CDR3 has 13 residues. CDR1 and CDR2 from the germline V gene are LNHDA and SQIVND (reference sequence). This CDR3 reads CASLDRGDQPQHF. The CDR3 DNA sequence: TGTGCCAGTCTGGACAGGGGTGATCAGCCCCAGCATTTT.

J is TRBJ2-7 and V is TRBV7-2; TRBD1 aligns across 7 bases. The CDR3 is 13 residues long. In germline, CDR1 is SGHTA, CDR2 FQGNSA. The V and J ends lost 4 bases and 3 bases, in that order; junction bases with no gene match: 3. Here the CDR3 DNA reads TGTGCCAGCAGCTCTGGGACAGACTACGAGCAGTACTTC. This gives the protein CASSSGTDYEQYF.

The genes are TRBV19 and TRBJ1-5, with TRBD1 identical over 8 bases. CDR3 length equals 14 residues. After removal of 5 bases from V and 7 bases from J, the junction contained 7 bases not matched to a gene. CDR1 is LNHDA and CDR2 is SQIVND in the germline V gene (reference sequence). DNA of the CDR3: TGTGCCAGTAGTTTCGGGACAGGAGACCAGCCCCAGCATTTT. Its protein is CASSFGTGDQPQHF.

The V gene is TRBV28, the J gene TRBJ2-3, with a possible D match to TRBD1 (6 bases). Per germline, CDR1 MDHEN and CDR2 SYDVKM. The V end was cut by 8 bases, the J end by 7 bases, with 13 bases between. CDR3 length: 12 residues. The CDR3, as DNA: TGTGCCAGCTGCCGGGACACCAATACGCAGTATTTT. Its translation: CASCRDTNTQYF.

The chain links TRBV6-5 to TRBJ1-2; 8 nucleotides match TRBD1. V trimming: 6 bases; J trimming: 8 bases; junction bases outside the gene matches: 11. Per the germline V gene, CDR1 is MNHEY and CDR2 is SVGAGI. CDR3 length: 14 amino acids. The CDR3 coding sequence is TGTGCCAGCAGCCCCACTGACAGGGGTGAAGGCTACACCTTC. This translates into CASSPTDRGEGYTF.